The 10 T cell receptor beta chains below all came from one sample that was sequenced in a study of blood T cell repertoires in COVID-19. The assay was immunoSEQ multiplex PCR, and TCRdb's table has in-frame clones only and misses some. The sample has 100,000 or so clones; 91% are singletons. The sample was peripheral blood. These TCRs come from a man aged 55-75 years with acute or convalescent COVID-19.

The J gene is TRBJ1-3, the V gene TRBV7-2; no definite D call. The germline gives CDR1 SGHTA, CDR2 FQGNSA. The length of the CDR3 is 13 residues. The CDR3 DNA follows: TGTGCAACCCGACGGGGCTCTGGAAACACCATATATTTT. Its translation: CATRRGSGNTIYF. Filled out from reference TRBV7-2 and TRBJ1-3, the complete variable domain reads GAGVSQSPSNKVTEKGKDVELRCDPISGHTALYWYRQSLGQGLEFLIYFQGNSAPDKSGLPSDRFSAERTGGSVSTLTIQRTQQEDSAVYLCATRRGSGNTIYFGEGSWLTVV.

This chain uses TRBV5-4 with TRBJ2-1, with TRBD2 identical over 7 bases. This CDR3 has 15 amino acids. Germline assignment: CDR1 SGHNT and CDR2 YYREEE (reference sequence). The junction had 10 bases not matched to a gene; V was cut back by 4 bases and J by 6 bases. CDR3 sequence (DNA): TGTGCCAGCAGCCTTGAGGGTGGGACTACCAATGAGCAGTTCTTC. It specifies CASSLEGGTTNEQFF.

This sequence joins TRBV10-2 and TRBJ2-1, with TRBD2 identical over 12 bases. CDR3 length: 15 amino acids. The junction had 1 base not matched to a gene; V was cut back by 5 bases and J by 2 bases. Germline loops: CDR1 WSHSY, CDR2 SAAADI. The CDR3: CASSLAGGAYNEQFF. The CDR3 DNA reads TGCGCCAGCAGTCTAGCGGGAGGGGCCTACAATGAGCAGTTCTTC.

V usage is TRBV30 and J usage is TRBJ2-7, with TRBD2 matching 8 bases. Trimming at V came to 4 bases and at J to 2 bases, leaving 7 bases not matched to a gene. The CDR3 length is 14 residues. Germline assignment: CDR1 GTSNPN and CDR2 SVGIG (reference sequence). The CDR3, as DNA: TGTGCCTGGAACAGAGGGACTAGTCCCTACGAGCAGTACTTC. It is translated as CAWNRGTSPYEQYF.

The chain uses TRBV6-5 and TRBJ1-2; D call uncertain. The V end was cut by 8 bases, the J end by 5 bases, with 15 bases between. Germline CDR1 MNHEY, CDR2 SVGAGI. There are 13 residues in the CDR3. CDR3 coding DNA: TGTGCCAGCCGGGATAACGGGAGGTATGGCTACACCTTC. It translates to CASRDNGRYGYTF.

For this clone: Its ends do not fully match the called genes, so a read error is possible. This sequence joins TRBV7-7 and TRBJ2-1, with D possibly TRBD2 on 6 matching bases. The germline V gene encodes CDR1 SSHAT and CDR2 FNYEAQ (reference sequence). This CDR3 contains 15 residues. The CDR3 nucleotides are TGTGCTAGCAGCTTAGCCGGGAGCTCCTACAATGAGCAGTTCTTC. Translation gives CASSLAGSSYNEQFF. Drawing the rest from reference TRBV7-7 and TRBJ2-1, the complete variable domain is GAGVSQSPRYKVTKRGQDVTLRCDPISSHATLYWYQQALGQGPEFLTYFNYEAQPDKSGLPSDRFSAERPEGSISTLTIQRTEQRDSAMYRCASSLAGSSYNEQFFGPGTRLTVL.

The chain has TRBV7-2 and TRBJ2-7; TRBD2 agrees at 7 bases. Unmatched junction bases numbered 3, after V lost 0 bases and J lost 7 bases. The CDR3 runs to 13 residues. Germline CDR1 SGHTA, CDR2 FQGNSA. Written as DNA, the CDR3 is TGTGCCAGCAGCTTAGCAGGCGGGGGAGAGCAGTACTTC. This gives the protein CASSLAGGGEQYF. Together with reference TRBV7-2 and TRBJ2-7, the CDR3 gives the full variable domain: GAGVSQSPSNKVTEKGKDVELRCDPISGHTALYWYRQSLGQGLEFLIYFQGNSAPDKSGLPSDRFSAERTGGSVSTLTIQRTQQEDSAVYLCASSLAGGGEQYFGPGTRLTVT.

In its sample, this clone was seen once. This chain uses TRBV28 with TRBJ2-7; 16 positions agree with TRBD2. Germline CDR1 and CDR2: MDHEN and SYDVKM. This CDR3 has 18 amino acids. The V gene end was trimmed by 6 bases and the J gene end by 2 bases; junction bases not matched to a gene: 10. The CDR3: CASRNRPGLAGGTYEQYF. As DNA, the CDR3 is TGTGCCAGCAGGAATCGCCCGGGACTAGCGGGAGGGACCTACGAGCAGTACTTC.

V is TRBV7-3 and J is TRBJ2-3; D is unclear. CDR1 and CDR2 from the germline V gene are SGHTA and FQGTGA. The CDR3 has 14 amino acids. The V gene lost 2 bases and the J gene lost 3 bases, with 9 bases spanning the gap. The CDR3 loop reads CASSLGRYTDTQYF. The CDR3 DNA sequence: TGTGCCAGCAGCTTAGGCAGATATACAGATACGCAGTATTTT.

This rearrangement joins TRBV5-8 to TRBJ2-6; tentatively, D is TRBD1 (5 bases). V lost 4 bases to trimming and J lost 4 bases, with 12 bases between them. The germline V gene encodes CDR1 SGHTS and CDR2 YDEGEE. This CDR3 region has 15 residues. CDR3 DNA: TGTGCCAGCAGCCCCAGGGTCTCAGGGGCCAACGTCCTGACTTTC. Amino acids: CASSPRVSGANVLTF.